Following are 8 T cell receptor beta chains from one sample sequenced in a study of control samples from healthy donors and cancer patients. Clones were read by immunoSEQ multiplex PCR, and TCRdb kept only the in-frame ones, dropping some. This sample yields some 130,000 clones, of which roughly 92% are seen a single time; about 11% belongs to the top ten. Input material: blood. Receptors were obtained from a man under 40 in good health.

The CDR3 DNA reads TGCAGCGCCGGGCGGCGCAGGGCTCGGGACGAGCAGTACTTC. Translation gives CSAGRRRARDEQYF. The chain carries TRBV29-1 and TRBJ2-7; D might be TRBD1 (5 bases). This CDR3 has 14 residues. Germline V gene sequence: CDR1 SQVTM, CDR2 ANQGSEA. Trimming stripped 7 bases from V and 5 bases from J, with 21 bases between.

The V gene is TRBV5-1, the J gene TRBJ2-3; TRBD2 might be the D (5 bases). V lost 1 base, J lost 1 base, and 7 bases lay in between. This CDR3 is 14 amino acids long. The germline V gene has CDR1 SGHRS and CDR2 YFSETQ. Here the CDR3 reads CASSLWTGTDTQYF. The CDR3 region has the DNA TGCGCCAGCAGCTTGTGGACTGGCACAGATACGCAGTATTTT.

The gene calls are TRBV10-3 and TRBJ1-2; the D gene is possibly TRBD1 (5 bases). V dropped 3 bases and J dropped 6 bases, with 17 bases sitting between them. Germline V gene sequence: CDR1 ENHRY, CDR2 SYGVKD. This CDR3 has 15 amino acids. CDR3 loop: CAISEGQGFLHGYTF. The CDR3 DNA follows: TGTGCCATCAGTGAAGGGCAGGGATTCTTGCATGGCTACACCTTC.

V usage is TRBV16 and J usage is TRBJ1-2, with TRBD1 matching 9 bases. The length of the CDR3 is 14 residues. Germline CDR1 KGHSY, CDR2 FQNENV. V was pared by 4 bases and J by 8 bases, with 8 bases of the junction left unmatched. This CDR3 is CASSRQQGAEGYTF. CDR3 DNA sequence: TGTGCCAGCAGCCGCCAACAGGGGGCGGAGGGCTACACCTTC.

This sequence joins TRBV28 and TRBJ2-1; the match to TRBD2 covers 12 bases. CDR3 length: 16 residues. CDR1 and CDR2 (germline): MDHEN, SYDVKM. J gave up 1 base and V 7 bases, and 5 bases lay outside the gene matches. CDR3 loop: CASKASGRESYNEQFF. The CDR3 nucleotides read TGTGCCAGCAAGGCTAGCGGGAGGGAGTCCTACAATGAGCAGTTCTTC.

This clone has a handful of counts. This sequence joins TRBV2 and TRBJ2-3; D perhaps matches TRBD2 (6 bases). CDR1 and CDR2 (germline): SNHLY, FYNNEI. The CDR3 totals 15 residues. Trimming shortened V by 7 bases and J by 6 bases, and 20 bases separated the two germline ends. This CDR3 is CASTQTSFHIDTQYF. CDR3 sequence (DNA): TGTGCCAGCACCCAGACTAGTTTCCATATCGATACGCAGTATTTT.

The gene calls are TRBV6-6 and TRBJ2-5, with D perhaps TRBD1 or TRBD2 (5 bases each). Deletions cut 7 bases from V and 5 bases from J, with 17 bases between. The CDR3 has 14 amino acids. Germline CDR1 MNHNY, CDR2 SVGAGI (reference sequence). The CDR3 loop is CASIKRGARETQYF. CDR3 DNA sequence: TGTGCCAGCATCAAAAGAGGGGCGCGGGAGACCCAGTACTTC.

This rearrangement joins TRBV25-1 to TRBJ2-1, with D tentatively TRBD2 (5 bases). The germline gives CDR1 MGHDK, CDR2 SYGVNS. The CDR3 is 16 amino acids. Trimming pared 3 bases from V and 3 bases from J, leaving 15 bases between. DNA for the CDR3: TGTGCCAGCAGTGAGGTGGACTTGCCCGACTACAATGAGCAGTTCTTC. Translation gives CASSEVDLPDYNEQFF.